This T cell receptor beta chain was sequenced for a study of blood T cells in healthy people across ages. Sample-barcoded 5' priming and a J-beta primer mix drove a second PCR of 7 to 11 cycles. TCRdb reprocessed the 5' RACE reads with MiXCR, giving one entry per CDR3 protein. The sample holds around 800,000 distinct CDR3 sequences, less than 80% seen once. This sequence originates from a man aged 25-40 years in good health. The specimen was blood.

The chain's CDR3 is CAISDPGQQRGETQYF. The CDR3 bases are TGTGCCATCAGTGACCCGGGACAACAACGGGGAGAGACCCAGTACTTC. The chain uses TRBV10-3 and TRBJ2-7, with D maybe TRBD1 (6 bases). The DNA matches TRBJ2-5 better at its end, which makes the J call doubtful. Looked up from germline, CDR1 is ENHRY and CDR2 is SYGVKD. CDR3 length: 16 amino acids.